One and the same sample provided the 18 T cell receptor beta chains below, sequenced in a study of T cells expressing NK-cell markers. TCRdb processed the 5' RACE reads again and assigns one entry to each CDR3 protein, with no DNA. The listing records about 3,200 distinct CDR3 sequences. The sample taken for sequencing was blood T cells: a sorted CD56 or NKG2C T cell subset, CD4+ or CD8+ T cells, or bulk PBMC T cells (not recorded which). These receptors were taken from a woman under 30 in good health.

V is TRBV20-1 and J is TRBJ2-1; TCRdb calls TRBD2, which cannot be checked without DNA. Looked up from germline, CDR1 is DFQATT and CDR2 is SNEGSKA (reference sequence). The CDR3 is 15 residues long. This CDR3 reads CSARKSSGGYNEQFF.

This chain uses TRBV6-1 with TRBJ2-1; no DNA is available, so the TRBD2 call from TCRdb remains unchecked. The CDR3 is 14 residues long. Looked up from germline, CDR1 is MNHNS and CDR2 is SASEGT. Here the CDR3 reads CASSVGLAVNEQFF.

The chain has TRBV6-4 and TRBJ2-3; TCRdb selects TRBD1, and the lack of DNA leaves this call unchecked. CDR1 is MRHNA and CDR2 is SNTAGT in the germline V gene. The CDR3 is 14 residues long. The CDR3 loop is CASGTGVDTDTQYF.

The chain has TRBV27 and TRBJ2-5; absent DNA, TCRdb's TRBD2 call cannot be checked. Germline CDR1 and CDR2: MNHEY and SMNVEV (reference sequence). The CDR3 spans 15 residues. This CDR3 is CASSLSGGAGETQYF.

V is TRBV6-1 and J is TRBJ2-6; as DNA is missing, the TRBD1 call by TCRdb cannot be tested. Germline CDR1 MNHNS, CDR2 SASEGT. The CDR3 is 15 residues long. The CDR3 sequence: CASRLTVSGANVLTF.

The CDR3 reads CASSSTGDVWEQYF. The V call is TRBV6-1, the J call TRBJ2-7; TCRdb designates TRBD1, a call that cannot be tested without DNA. This CDR3 is 14 amino acids long. The germline V gene encodes CDR1 MNHNS and CDR2 SASEGT.

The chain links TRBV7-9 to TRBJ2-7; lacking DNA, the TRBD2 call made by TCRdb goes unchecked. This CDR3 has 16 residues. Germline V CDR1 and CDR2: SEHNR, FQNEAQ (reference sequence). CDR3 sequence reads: CASSLAREIESYEQYF.

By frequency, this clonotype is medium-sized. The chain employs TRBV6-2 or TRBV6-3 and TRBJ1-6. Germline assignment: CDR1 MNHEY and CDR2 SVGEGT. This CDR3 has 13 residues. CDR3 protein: CASSYQDISPLHF.

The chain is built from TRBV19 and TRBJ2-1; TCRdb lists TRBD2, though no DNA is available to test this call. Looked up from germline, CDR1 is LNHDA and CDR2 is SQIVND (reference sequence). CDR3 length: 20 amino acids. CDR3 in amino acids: CASSIEGGTSNMGRYNEQFF. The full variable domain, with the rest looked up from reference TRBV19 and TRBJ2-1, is DGGITQSPKYLFRKEGQNVTLSCEQNLNHDAMYWYRQDPGQGLRLIYYSQIVNDFQKGDIAEGYSVSREKKESFPLTVTSAQKNPTAFYLCASSIEGGTSNMGRYNEQFFGPGTRLTVL.

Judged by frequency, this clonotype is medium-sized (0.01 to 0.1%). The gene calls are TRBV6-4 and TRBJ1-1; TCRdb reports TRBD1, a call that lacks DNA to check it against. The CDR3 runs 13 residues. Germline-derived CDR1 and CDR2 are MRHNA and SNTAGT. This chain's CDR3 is CASSAGANTEAFF.

The CDR3 is CASSEGTGGAYGYTF. This rearrangement joins TRBV6-1 to TRBJ1-2; there is no DNA to check the TCRdb D call of TRBD1. CDR1 MNHNS and CDR2 SASEGT come from the germline V gene. This CDR3 has 15 amino acids.

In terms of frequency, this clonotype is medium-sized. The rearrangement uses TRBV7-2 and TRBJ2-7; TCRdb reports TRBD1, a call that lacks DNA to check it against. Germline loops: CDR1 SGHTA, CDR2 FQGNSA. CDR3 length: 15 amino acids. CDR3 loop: CASSIETGGSYEQYF.

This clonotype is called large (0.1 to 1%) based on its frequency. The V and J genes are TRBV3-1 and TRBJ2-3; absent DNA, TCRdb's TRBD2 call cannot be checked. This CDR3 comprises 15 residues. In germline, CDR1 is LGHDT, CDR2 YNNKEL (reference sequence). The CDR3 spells CASSPSGRASDTQYF.

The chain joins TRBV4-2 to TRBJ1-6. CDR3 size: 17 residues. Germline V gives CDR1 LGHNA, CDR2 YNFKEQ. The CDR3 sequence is CASSQKLEQTLNSPLHF.

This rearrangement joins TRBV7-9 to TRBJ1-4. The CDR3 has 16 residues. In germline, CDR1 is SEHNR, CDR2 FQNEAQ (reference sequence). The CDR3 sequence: CASSLADLPANEKLFF.

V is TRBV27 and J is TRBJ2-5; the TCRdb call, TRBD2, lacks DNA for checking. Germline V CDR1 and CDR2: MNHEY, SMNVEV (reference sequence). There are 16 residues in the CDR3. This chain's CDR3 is CASSLTLAGFQETQYF.

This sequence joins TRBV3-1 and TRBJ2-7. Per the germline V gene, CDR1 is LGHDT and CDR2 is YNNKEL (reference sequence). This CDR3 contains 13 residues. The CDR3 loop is CASSQFWPYEQYF.

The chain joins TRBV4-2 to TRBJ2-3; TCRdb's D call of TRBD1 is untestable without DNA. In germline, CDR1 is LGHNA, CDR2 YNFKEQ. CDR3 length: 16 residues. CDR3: CASSQEPGQGADTQYF.